This TCR beta chain was identified in a study of cytomegalovirus exposure and HLA in healthy donors. Broader study findings: Cytomegalovirus status, reportedly, was diagnosed with high specificity and sensitivity by the classifier. Analyzed later, most CMV-associated TCR beta chains appeared HLA-restricted.

60 Vbeta and 13 Jbeta primers were used in PCR. Sequencing used immunoSEQ multiplex PCR; TCRdb keeps in-frame clones, though not all of them. The repertoire holds 70,000 to 90,000 clones, with more than 65% as singletons. As regards this clone: Antigen: not known.

The CDR3 totals 15 residues. V and J are TRBV21-1 and TRBJ2-7; the table's D call of TRBD1 was not tested on the DNA. TRBV21-1 is tagged as a pseudogene. The TCR was taken from a man aged 70 or older in good health and CMV-seropositive. The sequenced sample consisted of PBMCs. The CDR3 DNA is TGTGCCAGCAGCAAAGTTTGGGACAGATCCTACGAGCAGTACTTC. Its protein product is CASSKVWDRSYEQYF.